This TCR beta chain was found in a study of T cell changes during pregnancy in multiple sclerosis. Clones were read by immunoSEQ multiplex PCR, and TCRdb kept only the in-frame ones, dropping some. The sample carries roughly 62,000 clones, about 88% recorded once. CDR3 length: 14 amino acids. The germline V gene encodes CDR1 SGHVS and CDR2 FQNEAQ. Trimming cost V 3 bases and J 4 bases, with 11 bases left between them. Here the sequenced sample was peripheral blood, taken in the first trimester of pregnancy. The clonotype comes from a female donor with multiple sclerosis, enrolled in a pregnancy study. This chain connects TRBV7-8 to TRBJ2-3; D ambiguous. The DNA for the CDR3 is TGTGCCAGCAGCTTTGGCACACGCCCAGATACGCAGTATTTT. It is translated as CASSFGTRPDTQYF.